Listed below are T cell receptor beta chains from one sample, sequenced in a study of control samples from healthy donors and cancer patients. Data came from immunoSEQ multiplex PCR; TCRdb stores just in-frame clones and leaves some out. The sample shows over 75,000 clones, roughly four fifths of them seen only once. Input material: blood. Every receptor here comes from a man aged 55 to 69 in good health. Each CDR3 is given with its conserved first and last residue. D genes are given only for firm matches. The size entry is marked missing in some rows and otherwise reads once, few, many or a size class.

TRBD1 | TRBJ2-7 | TRBV7-6 | . | CASSVGQGNEGQYF | TGTGCCAGCAGCGTGGGACAGGGGAATGAAGGGCAGTACTTC
TRBD1 | TRBJ1-5 | TRBV19 | . | CASSMPDRVNQPQHF | TGTGCCAGTAGTATGCCGGACAGGGTGAATCAGCCCCAGCATTTT
. | TRBJ1-5 | TRBV27 | . | CASSDNGQKGQPQHF | TGTGCCAGCAGCGATAATGGACAGAAAGGCCAGCCCCAGCATTTT
. | TRBJ1-6 | TRBV30 | . | CAWTLGGGNSPLHF | TGTGCCTGGACCCTCGGGGGGGGGAATTCACCCCTCCACTTT
. | TRBJ2-3 | TRBV9 | . | CASSEASTDTQYF | TGTGCCAGCAGCGAAGCTAGCACAGATACGCAGTATTTT
. | TRBJ1-1 | TRBV5-1 | few | CASSLKEDTEAFF | TGCGCCAGCAGCTTGAAGGAGGACACTGAAGCTTTCTTT
. | TRBJ2-2 | TRBV11-3 | . | CASSLVEGHGELFF | TGTGCCAGCAGCTTAGTTGAGGGGCACGGGGAGCTGTTTTTT
. | TRBJ1-2 | TRBV6-5 | . | CASRLQGGDYGYTF | TGTGCCAGCAGGCTTCAGGGAGGGGATTATGGCTACACCTTC
TRBD1 | TRBJ2-7 | TRBV7-9 | few | CASSLATGTVNEQYF | TGTGCCAGCAGCTTAGCTACCGGGACAGTGAACGAGCAGTACTTC
TRBD2 | TRBJ2-2 | TRBV19 | . | CATATSANTGELFF | TGTGCCACCGCGACTAGCGCGAACACCGGGGAGCTGTTTTTT
. | TRBJ2-3 | TRBV18 | . | CASSPGQAERSTSTDTQYF | TGTGCCAGCTCACCGGGCCAGGCCGAAAGATCGACTAGCACAGATACGCAGTATTTT
. | TRBJ2-3 | TRBV5-1 | . | CASRGPSTDTQYF | TGCGCCAGCAGGGGCCCTAGCACAGATACGCAGTATTTT
TRBD1 | TRBJ1-5 | TRBV19 | . | CASSIGGRGPDNQPQHF | TGTGCCAGTAGTATTGGGGGAAGGGGGCCTGATAATCAGCCCCAGCATTTT
. | TRBJ2-7 | TRBV20-1 | . | CSAQGGEQYF | TGCAGTGCCCAAGGGGGCGAGCAGTACTTC
. | TRBJ1-2 | TRBV4-1 | . | CASSQEKPFGTNYGYTF | TGCGCCAGCAGCCAAGAGAAGCCCTTCGGGACCAACTATGGCTACACCTTC
. | TRBJ1-2 | TRBV6-1 | . | CASSEVEDTGYGYTF | TGTGCCAGCAGTGAAGTGGAGGATACGGGCTATGGCTACACCTTC
. | TRBJ1-1 | TRBV6-5 | . | CASSRSTNTEAFF | TGTGCCAGCAGTCGGAGTACGAACACTGAAGCTTTCTTT
TRBD2 | TRBJ2-3 | TRBV5-1 | . | CASSLAPRGGGGTDTQYF | TGCGCCAGCAGCTTGGCCCCCCGGGGCGGGGGGGGCACAGATACGCAGTATTTT
TRBD2 | TRBJ2-3 | TRBV30 | once | CAWREVAGDTTDTQYF | TGTGCCTGGAGGGAAGTAGCGGGGGATACCACAGATACGCAGTATTTT
. | TRBJ2-5 | TRBV3-1/TRBV3-2 | . | CASSRYGETQYF | TGTGCCAGCAGCCGATACGGAGAGACCCAGTACTTC
TRBD2 | TRBJ2-5 | TRBV6-6 | . | CASHSRGGGAMETQYF | TGTGCCAGTCATTCCCGCGGCGGGGGGGCGATGGAGACCCAGTACTTC
TRBD2 | TRBJ2-7 | TRBV11-3 | . | CASSSLGRGRAYEQYF | TGTGCCAGCAGTTCCCTCGGTCGTGGGAGGGCCTACGAGCAGTACTTC
. | TRBJ2-4 | TRBV18 | . | CASSPGQVDIQYF | TGTGCCAGCTCACCGGGGCAAGTCGACATTCAGTACTTC
TRBD1 | TRBJ2-7 | TRBV29-1 | once | CSVEDRTGTGETKTYEQYF | TGCAGCGTTGAAGATCGAACCGGGACAGGGGAAACAAAAACCTACGAGCAGTACTTC
. | TRBJ2-5 | TRBV3-1/TRBV3-2 | . | CASSQVQGAQYF | TGTGCCAGCAGCCAAGTTCAGGGAGCCCAGTACTTC
. | TRBJ1-4 | TRBV7-3 | . | CASSLIQAGNEKLFF | TGTGCCAGCAGCTTAATCCAGGCGGGTAATGAAAAACTGTTTTTT
. | TRBJ2-7 | TRBV5-1 | . | CASSWGPSSYEQYF | TGCGCCAGCAGCTGGGGACCCAGCTCCTACGAGCAGTACTTC
. | TRBJ2-7 | TRBV9 | . | CASSVWGDPQGEQYF | TGTGCCAGCAGCGTATGGGGGGACCCCCAGGGGGAGCAGTACTTC
. | TRBJ2-7 | TRBV6-5 | few | CASSVDRSGVYEQYF | TGTGCCAGCAGCGTCGACAGATCTGGGGTCTACGAGCAGTACTTC
. | TRBJ1-2 | TRBV6-1 | . | CASSEAPGYYGYTF | TGTGCCAGCAGTGAAGCCCCAGGCTACTATGGCTACACCTTC
TRBD1 | TRBJ2-2 | TRBV11-3 | . | CASGQENTGELFF | TGTGCCAGCGGACAGGAGAACACCGGGGAGCTGTTTTTT
. | TRBJ1-3 | TRBV7-8 | . | CASSLGQPISGNTIYF | TGTGCCAGCAGCTTAGGGCAGCCGATCTCTGGAAACACCATATATTTT
. | TRBJ1-3 | TRBV5-5 | . | CASSLSDSAFRGNTIYF | TGTGCCAGCAGCTTGTCGGACAGTGCCTTCCGTGGAAACACCATATATTTT
TRBD2 | TRBJ2-1 | TRBV6-7 | once | CASSTIRTSGDYNEQFF | TGTGCCAGCAGTACGATCCGGACTAGCGGAGATTACAATGAGCAGTTCTTC
. | TRBJ2-7 | TRBV7-9 | few | CASSPPVGTSYEQYF | TGTGCCAGCAGCCCTCCAGTGGGAACCTCCTACGAGCAGTACTTC
. | TRBJ2-2 | TRBV6-5 | . | CASSPDRNTGELFF | TGTGCCAGCAGCCCGGACAGGAACACCGGGGAGCTGTTTTTT
TRBD2 | TRBJ2-1 | TRBV5-1 | . | CASQPTSGALRSEQFF | TGCGCCAGCCAACCTACTAGCGGGGCCCTGAGGAGTGAGCAGTTCTTC
. | TRBJ2-7 | TRBV5-5 | . | CASGEVIYEQYF | TGTGCCAGCGGGGAAGTGATCTACGAGCAGTACTTC
TRBD2 | TRBJ2-7 | TRBV5-6 | few | CASSRGLAEREQYF | TGTGCCAGCAGTCGTGGACTAGCGGAGCGGGAGCAGTACTTC
TRBD2 | TRBJ2-3 | TRBV9 | . | CASSSGGGLADTQYF | TGTGCCAGCAGCTCCGGGGGGGGGCTGGCAGATACGCAGTATTTT
. | TRBJ2-2 | TRBV24-1 | once | CATGTSPGELFF | TGTGCCACCGGAACTAGCCCCGGGGAGCTGTTTTTT
. | TRBJ2-5 | TRBV5-4 | . | CASSLDIQETQYF | TGTGCCAGCAGCTTGGACATCCAAGAGACCCAGTACTTC
. | TRBJ2-3 | TRBV11-2 | once | CASSQRADTQYF | TGTGCCAGCAGCCAAAGGGCAGATACGCAGTATTTT
. | TRBJ2-7 | TRBV7-9 | . | CAVDQSSHYEQYF | TGTGCCGTCGACCAGAGTTCCCATTACGAGCAGTACTTC
TRBD2 | TRBJ2-4 | TRBV11-2 | . | CASSPALAGGPVKNIQYF | TGTGCCAGCAGCCCCGCACTAGCGGGGGGGCCGGTCAAAAACATTCAGTACTTC
. | TRBJ2-3 | TRBV5-1 | . | CASSLAANTDTQYF | TGCGCCAGCAGCTTGGCGGCCAACACAGATACGCAGTATTTT
. | TRBJ2-3 | TRBV9 | . | CASSVGRSLDTQYF | TGTGCCAGCAGCGTAGGCCGCTCGCTAGATACGCAGTATTTT
. | TRBJ1-4 | TRBV6-6 | once | CASRDSHGGREKLFF | TGTGCCAGCAGGGACTCTCACGGGGGGCGTGAAAAACTGTTTTTT
. | TRBJ2-3 | TRBV12-5 | . | CASGSGGGTDTQYF | TGTGCTAGTGGTTCGGGGGGCGGCACAGATACGCAGTATTTT
. | TRBJ1-4 | TRBV15 | . | CATSRGDRAPALVGSGEKLFF | TGTGCCACCAGCAGAGGGGACCGGGCACCGGCCCTTGTGGGATCGGGCGAAAAACTGTTTTTT
TRBD1 | TRBJ1-5 | TRBV5-6 | . | CASSVSLRDRGLDQPQHF | TGTGCCAGCAGCGTGTCACTCCGGGACAGGGGGCTCGATCAGCCCCAGCATTTT
. | TRBJ1-4 | TRBV30 | once | CAWRAGRDEKLFF | TGTGCCTGGAGGGCTGGGCGGGATGAAAAACTGTTTTTT
. | TRBJ2-1 | TRBV6-2/TRBV6-3 | . | CASSLTANEQFF | TGTGCCAGCAGTTTGACGGCCAATGAGCAGTTCTTC